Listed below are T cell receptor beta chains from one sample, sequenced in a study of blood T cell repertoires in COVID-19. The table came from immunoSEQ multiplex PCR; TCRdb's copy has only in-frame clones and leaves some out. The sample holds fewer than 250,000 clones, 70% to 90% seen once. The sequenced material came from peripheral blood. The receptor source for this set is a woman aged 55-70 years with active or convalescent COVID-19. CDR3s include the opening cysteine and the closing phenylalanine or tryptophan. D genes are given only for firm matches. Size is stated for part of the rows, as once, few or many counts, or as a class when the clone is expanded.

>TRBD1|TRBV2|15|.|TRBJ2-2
CASRSGTVNTGELFF
TGTGCCAGCAGATCCGGGACAGTGAACACCGGGGAGCTGTTTTTT
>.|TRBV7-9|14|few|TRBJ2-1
CASSFLGNYNEQFF
TGTGCCAGCAGCTTCCTGGGCAATTACAATGAGCAGTTCTTC
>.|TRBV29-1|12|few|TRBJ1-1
CSTHRGNTEAFF
TGCAGCACACACCGGGGGAACACTGAAGCTTTCTTT
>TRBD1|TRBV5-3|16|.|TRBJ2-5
CARSLASRGTGETQYF
TGTGCCAGAAGCTTGGCCTCCAGGGGGACGGGGGAGACCCAGTACTTC
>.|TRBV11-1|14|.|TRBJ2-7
CASSPRGLSYEQYF
TGTGCCAGCAGCCCGCGCGGACTATCCTACGAGCAGTACTTC
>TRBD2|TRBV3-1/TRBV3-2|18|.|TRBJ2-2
CASSPGVPGTINTGELFF
TGTGCCAGCAGCCCTGGGGTGCCCGGGACTATTAACACCGGGGAGCTGTTTTTT
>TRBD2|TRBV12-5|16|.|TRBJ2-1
CASVSGTSGSYNEQFF
TGTGCTAGTGTCTCCGGGACTAGCGGGAGCTACAATGAGCAGTTCTTC
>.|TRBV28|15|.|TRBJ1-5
CASSLRGWGNQPQHF
TGTGCCAGCAGTTTAAGGGGGTGGGGCAATCAGCCCCAGCATTTT
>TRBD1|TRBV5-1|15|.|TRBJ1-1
CASSLGQGGNTEAFF
TGCGCCAGCAGCTTGGGACAGGGGGGCAACACTGAAGCTTTCTTT
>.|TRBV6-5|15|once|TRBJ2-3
CASSYPEGGTDTQYF
TGTGCCAGCAGTTACCCGGAGGGTGGAACAGATACGCAGTATTTT
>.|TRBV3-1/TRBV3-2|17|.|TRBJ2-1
CASSQPQGSRLNDEQFF
TGTGCCAGCAGCCAACCCCAGGGGTCCAGGCTTAACGATGAGCAGTTCTTC
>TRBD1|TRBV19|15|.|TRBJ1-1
CASSTYGTGGSEAFF
TGTGCCAGTAGCACCTACGGGACAGGGGGCTCTGAAGCTTTCTTT
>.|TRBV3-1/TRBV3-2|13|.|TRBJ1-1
CASSHILNTEAFF
TGTGCCAGCAGCCATATTCTGAACACTGAAGCTTTCTTT
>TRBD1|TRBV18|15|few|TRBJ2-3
CASSPQGASTDTQYF
TGTGCCAGCTCACCCCAGGGGGCTAGCACAGATACGCAGTATTTT
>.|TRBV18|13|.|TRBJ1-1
CASSPGSRTEAFF
TGTGCCAGCTCACCAGGTTCGCGGACTGAAGCTTTCTTT
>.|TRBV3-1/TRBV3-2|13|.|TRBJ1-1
CASSQIRGSEAFF
TGTGCCAGCAGCCAAATCCGAGGAAGTGAAGCTTTCTTT
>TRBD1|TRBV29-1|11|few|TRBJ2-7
CSVDRGGEQYF
TGCAGCGTGGACAGGGGCGGCGAGCAGTACTTC
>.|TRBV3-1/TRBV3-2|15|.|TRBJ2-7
CASSRGTVVTYEQYF
TGTGCCAGCAGCCGCGGGACAGTAGTAACCTACGAGCAGTACTTC
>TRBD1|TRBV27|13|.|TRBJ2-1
CASSRQGWNEQFF
TGTGCCAGCAGCCGACAGGGGTGGAATGAGCAGTTCTTC
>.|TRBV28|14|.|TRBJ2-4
CASSSQQGRDIQYF
TGTGCCAGCAGTTCCCAACAGGGAAGAGACATTCAGTACTTC
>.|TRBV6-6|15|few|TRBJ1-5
CASSPSIAGYQPQHF
TGTGCCAGCAGTCCCTCCATCGCAGGGTATCAGCCCCAGCATTTT
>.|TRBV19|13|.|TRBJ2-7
CASSIRPAGEQYF
TGTGCCAGTAGTATCCGCCCGGCGGGTGAGCAGTACTTC